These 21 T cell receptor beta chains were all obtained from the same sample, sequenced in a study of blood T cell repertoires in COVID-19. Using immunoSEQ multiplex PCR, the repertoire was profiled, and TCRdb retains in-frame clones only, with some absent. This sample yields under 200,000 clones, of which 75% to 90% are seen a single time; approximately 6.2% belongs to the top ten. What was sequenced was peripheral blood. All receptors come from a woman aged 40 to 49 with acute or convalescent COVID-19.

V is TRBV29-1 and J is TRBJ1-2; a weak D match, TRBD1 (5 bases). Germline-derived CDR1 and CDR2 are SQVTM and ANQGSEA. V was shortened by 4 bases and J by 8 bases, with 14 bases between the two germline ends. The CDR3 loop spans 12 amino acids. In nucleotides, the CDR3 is TGCAGCGTTGTACAGGCTAGTGGAGGCTACACCTTC. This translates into CSVVQASGGYTF.

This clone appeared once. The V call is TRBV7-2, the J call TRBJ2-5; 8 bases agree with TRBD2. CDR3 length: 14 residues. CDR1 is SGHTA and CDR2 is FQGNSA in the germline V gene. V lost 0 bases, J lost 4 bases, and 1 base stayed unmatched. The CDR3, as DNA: TGTGCCAGCAGCTTAGCCCGGGGGGGAGAGACCCAGTACTTC. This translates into CASSLARGGETQYF. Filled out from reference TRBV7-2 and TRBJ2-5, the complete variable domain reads GAGVSQSPSNKVTEKGKDVELRCDPISGHTALYWYRQSLGQGLEFLIYFQGNSAPDKSGLPSDRFSAERTGGSVSTLTIQRTQQEDSAVYLCASSLARGGETQYFGPGTRLLVL.

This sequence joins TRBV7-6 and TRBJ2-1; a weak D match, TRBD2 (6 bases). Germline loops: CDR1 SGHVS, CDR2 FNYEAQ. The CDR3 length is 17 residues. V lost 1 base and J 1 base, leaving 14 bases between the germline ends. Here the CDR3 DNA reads TGTGCCAGCAGCTTAGAGTCCCTAGCGTCTTCCTACAATGAGCAGTTCTTC. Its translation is CASSLESLASSYNEQFF.

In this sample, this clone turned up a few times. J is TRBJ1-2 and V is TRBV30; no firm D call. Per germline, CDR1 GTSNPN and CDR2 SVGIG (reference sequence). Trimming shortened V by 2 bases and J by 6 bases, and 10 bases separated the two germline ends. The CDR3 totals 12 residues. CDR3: CAWSLTGNGYTF. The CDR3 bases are TGTGCCTGGAGTTTGACGGGGAATGGCTACACCTTC.

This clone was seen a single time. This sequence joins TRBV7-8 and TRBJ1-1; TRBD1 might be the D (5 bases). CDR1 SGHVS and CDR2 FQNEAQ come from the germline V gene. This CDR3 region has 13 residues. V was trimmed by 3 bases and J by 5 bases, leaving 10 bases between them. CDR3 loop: CASSFTGETEAFF. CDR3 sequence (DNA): TGTGCCAGCAGCTTTACAGGCGAAACTGAAGCTTTCTTT.

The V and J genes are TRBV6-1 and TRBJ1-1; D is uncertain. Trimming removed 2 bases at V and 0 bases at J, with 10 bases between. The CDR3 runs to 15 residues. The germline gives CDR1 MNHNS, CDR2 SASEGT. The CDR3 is CASSELPGLNTEAFF. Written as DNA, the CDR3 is TGTGCCAGCAGTGAATTACCGGGTCTGAACACTGAAGCTTTCTTT.

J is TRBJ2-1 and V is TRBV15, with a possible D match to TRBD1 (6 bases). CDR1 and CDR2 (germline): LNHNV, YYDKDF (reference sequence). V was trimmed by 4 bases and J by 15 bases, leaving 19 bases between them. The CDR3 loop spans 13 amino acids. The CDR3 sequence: CATSTGVTGGRFF. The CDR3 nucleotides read TGTGCCACCAGCACAGGAGTGACAGGCGGGCGGTTCTTC.

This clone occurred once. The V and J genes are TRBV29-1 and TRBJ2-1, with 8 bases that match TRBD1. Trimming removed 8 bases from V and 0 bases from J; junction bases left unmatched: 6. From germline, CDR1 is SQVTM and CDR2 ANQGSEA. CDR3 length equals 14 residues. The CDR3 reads CSIWTGSSYNEQFF. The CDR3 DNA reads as TGCAGCATCTGGACAGGGAGCTCCTACAATGAGCAGTTCTTC.

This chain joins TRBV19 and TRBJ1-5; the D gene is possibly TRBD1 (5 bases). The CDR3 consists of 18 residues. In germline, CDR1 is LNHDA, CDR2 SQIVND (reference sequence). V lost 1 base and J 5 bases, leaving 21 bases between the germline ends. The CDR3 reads CASSIVPPSAGSHQPQHF. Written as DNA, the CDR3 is TGTGCCAGTAGTATAGTCCCTCCTTCGGCAGGGTCCCATCAGCCCCAGCATTTT.

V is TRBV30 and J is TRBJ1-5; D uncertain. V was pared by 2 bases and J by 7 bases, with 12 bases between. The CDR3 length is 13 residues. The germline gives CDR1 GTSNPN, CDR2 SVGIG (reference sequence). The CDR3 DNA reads TGTGCCTGGAGTATTACAGCCGAGCAGCCCCAGCATTTT. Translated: CAWSITAEQPQHF.

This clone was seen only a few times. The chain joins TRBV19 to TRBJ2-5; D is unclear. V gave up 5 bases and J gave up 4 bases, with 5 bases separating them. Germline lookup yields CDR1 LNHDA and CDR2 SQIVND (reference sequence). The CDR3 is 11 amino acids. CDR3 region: CASSLSETQYF. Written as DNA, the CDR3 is TGTGCCAGTAGTCTCTCAGAGACCCAGTACTTC.

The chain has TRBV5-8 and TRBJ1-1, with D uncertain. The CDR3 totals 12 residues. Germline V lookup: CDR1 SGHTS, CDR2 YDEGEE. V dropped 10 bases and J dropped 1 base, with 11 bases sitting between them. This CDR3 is CAERRGNTEAFF. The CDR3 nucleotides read TGTGCCGAAAGGCGCGGGAACACTGAAGCTTTCTTT.

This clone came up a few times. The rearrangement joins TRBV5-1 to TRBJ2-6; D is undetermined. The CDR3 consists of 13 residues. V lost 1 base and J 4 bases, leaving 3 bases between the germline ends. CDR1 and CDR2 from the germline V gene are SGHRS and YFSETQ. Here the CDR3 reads CASSLQGANVLTF. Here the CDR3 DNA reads TGCGCCAGCAGCTTGCAGGGGGCCAACGTCCTGACTTTC.

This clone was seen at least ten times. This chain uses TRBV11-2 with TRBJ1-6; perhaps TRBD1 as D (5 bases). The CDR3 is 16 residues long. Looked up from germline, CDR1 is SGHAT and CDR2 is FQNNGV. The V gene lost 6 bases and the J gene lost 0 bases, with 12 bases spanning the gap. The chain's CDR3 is CASSPDSVSYNSPLHF. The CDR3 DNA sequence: TGTGCCAGCAGTCCTGACAGTGTCTCCTATAATTCACCCCTCCACTTT.

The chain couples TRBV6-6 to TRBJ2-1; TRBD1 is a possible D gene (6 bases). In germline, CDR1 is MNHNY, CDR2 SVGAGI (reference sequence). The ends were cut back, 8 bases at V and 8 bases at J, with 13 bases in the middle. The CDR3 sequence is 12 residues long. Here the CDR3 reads CASGSNRDEQFF. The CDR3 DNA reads TGTGCCAGCGGTTCAAACAGGGATGAGCAGTTCTTC.

The CDR3 is CAWRDRGPEAFF. The CDR3 coding sequence is TGTGCCTGGAGAGACAGGGGCCCTGAAGCTTTCTTT. The chain has TRBV30 and TRBJ1-1; 8 nucleotides align to TRBD1. Germline-derived CDR1 and CDR2 are GTSNPN and SVGIG (reference sequence). CDR3 length: 12 residues. J gave up 6 bases and V 3 bases, and 3 bases lay outside the gene matches.

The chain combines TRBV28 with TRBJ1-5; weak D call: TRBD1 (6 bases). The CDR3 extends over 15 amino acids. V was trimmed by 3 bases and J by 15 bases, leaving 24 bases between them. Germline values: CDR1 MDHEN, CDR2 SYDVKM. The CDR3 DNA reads TGTGCCAGCAGTTTCAGGTCCGGGACACCTCTTTTGGCGCATTTT. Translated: CASSFRSGTPLLAHF.

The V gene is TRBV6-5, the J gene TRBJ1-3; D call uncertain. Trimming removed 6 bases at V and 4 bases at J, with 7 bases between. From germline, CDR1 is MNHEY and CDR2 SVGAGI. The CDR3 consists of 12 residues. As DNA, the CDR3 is TGTGCCAGCAGGCCACAGGGAAACACCATATATTTT. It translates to CASRPQGNTIYF.

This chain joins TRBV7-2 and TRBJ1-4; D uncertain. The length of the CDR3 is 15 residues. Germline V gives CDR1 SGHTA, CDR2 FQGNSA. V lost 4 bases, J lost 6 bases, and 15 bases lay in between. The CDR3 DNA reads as TGTGCCAGCAGCTCAACAGCTTACTCGTATGAAAAACTGTTTTTT. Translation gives CASSSTAYSYEKLFF.

CDR3 bases: TGTGCCAGCAGCTCACCTCCGAATGGGCTCTACAATGAGCAGTTCTTC. It is translated as CASSSPPNGLYNEQFF. The chain couples TRBV9 to TRBJ2-1; D ambiguous. V lost 4 bases and J lost 3, with 17 bases in between. Germline CDR1 is SGDLS and CDR2 is YYNGEE. The CDR3 spans 16 residues.

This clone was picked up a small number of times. CDR3 protein: CASSLQVPGYTF. The CDR3 nucleotides read TGTGCCAGCAGTTTACAGGTCCCTGGCTACACCTTC. The gene calls are TRBV28 and TRBJ1-2; D call uncertain. CDR3 length equals 12 residues. Germline V gene sequence: CDR1 MDHEN, CDR2 SYDVKM. Trimming cost V 2 bases and J 7 bases, with 8 bases left between them.